Sequencing of this TCR beta chain was carried out in a study of response to subunit inactivated influenza vaccine. This clonotype was seen only a few times. Its antigen is unknown. A read error may produce the germline difference seen at one junction end. TCRdb passed the RT-PCR reads through MiXCR, listing each CDR3 protein once. The profile covers hundreds of thousands of distinct CDR3 sequences, with 15% to 17% appearing a single time and around a tenth taken by the ten largest. General study results and limits: Only a handful of new T cells, the authors suggested, are recruited with each seasonal influenza vaccination.

The receptor was isolated from a man between 45 and 60 years old who received an inactivated influenza vaccine. Here the sequenced sample was PBMCs from blood, taken roughly 12 days after vaccination.

The CDR3 DNA reads as TGTGCCAGCAGTTCCTGGGAGGGCGGCGCGATCTTC. Protein: CASSSWEGGAIF. The chain carries TRBV11-2 and TRBJ2-1; TRBD2 matches 7 bases. The CDR3 length is 12 residues. CDR1 SGHAT and CDR2 FQNNGV come from the germline V gene.